This T cell receptor (beta chain) was captured by sequencing in a study of blood T cell repertoires in COVID-19 (dated by TCRdb to the early 2020s). Regarding the complete study: Collaborator samples came from the United States, Italy and Spain and covered acute and convalescent phases of COVID-19. The prospective study material was composed of cDNA or gDNA derived from T cells, B-cell-depleted T cells, or PBMCs. Subjects who had been exposed to COVID-19, were actively infected with it, or had recovered from it provided the deeply sampled blood TCRbeta repertoires that made up the dataset. The repertoires were released in a freely available public database intended as a resource for research on the immune response to SARS-CoV-2. Samples came from the ongoing ImmuneRACE study (first 160 participants) plus 1,254 subjects from 6 global collaborators. Nearly every sample came with metadata listing a de-identified subject ID, COVID-19 status, age in years and sex. Where available, HLA class I and class II types were taken from metadata supplied by the sample provider and were not determined by assay-based typing. What the research found in general, with its limitations: The quantity of clinical and demographic metadata differed by source and by participant and was supplied without curation.

Whole blood was collected in K2EDTA tubes by collaborating institutions according to the institutions' own protocols. For TCRbeta analysis, collaborators shipped samples in one of three forms: frozen whole blood, isolated PBMCs, or DNA extracted from either of those sample types. The CDR3 has 15 amino acids, counting the end cysteine and phenylalanine. CDR3 DNA only is kept here, 45 bases in frame from base 1. CDR1 and CDR2, looked up from the germline V gene, are WSHSY and SAAADI. V is pruned by 6 bases and J by 1 base, leaving 6 bases of the junction without a gene match. The immunoSEQ Assay, a bias-controlled multiplex PCR, was used to amplify TCRbeta CDR3 regions from genomic DNA. The authors' pipeline ran thus. Within the assay, amplification of reference gene primers was used to estimate how many nucleated cells each sample contained. To quantify the absolute abundance of each unique TCRbeta CDR3 rearrangement, sequence reads were collapsed and filtered. For each sample, productive Simpson clonality was calculated as the square root of Simpson's diversity index across productive rearrangements. The immuneACCESS repertoire file appears here via TCRdb, limited to in-frame rearrangements. These files lack a portion of the clones; in checked studies, under half of the deficit traces to unresolved V genes, and the cause of the others is not known. V and J calls and clone size are copied from that table; D and trimming were computed from the DNA. A total of about 160,000 clones appear in this sample, approximately 80% of them only once. The ten top clones hold approximately 13% of the sample.

A single count supports this clone. Its antigen remains unidentified. Nothing much larger sits one base from this clone, and base qualities are not available. In this chain, TRBV10-2 is recombined with TRBJ1-2; a stretch of 9 junction bases matches TRBD1. The sequencing sample was made of peripheral blood. The TCR was taken from a woman older than 75 with acute or convalescent COVID-19. CDR3 sequence: CASREDRGVNYGYTF. The bases read TGCGCCAGCAGGGAGGACAGGGGAGTTAACTATGGCTACACCTTC.